This is a list of T cell receptor beta chains from one sample in a study of post-analysis software for immune sequencing data. TCRdb passed the PCR reads through MiXCR, listing each CDR3 protein once. The table has hundreds of thousands of distinct CDR3 sequences, approximately 60% seen once; the top ten hold 10% to 12%. The sample taken for sequencing was blood. These receptor sequences come from a girl aged 2 to 9 with multiple sclerosis. The CDR3 runs from the conserved cysteine through the conserved F or W. The D gene is left open where the match is weak. Size is stated for part of the rows, as once, few or many counts, or as a class when the clone is expanded.

d_call clone_size j_call v_call cdr3_aa cdr3_nt
TRBD2 . TRBJ2-3 TRBV6-1 CASSEGTSGNPDTQYF TGTGCCAGCAGTGAGGGGACTAGCGGGAACCCAGATACGCAGTATTTT
. . TRBJ2-3 TRBV7-6 CASSSTDSTDTQYF TGTGCCAGCAGCTCAACGGACAGCACAGATACGCAGTATTTT
TRBD1 . TRBJ2-3 TRBV5-5 CASSRQGAVRTDTQYF TGTGCCAGCAGCCGACAGGGGGCGGTTCGGACAGATACGCAGTATTTT
TRBD1 . TRBJ2-6 TRBV24-1 CATSHRDRDRSGANVLTF TGTGCCACCAGCCACCGGGACAGGGACCGATCTGGGGCCAACGTCCTGACTTTC
. . TRBJ2-5 TRBV7-2 CASSLGSVGPETQYF TGCGCCAGCAGCTTAGGTTCCGTGGGGCCAGAGACCCAGTACTTC
. . TRBJ2-1 TRBV21-1 CASSKETTPTRNEQFF TGTGCCAGCAGCAAAGAAACAACTCCGACCCGCAATGAGCAGTTCTTC
. few TRBJ2-1 TRBV12-3/TRBV12-4 CASKLNYNEQFF TGTGCCAGCAAATTGAACTACAATGAGCAGTTCTTC
TRBD1 . TRBJ1-2 TRBV5-6 CASSAWGTGTYGYTF TGTGCCAGCAGCGCTTGGGGGACAGGGACCTATGGCTACACCTTC
TRBD1 few TRBJ2-7 TRBV12-3/TRBV12-4 CASSARDRGSYEQYF TGTGCCAGCAGTGCCCGGGACAGGGGTTCCTACGAGCAGTACTTC
. few TRBJ2-1 TRBV6-5 CASSEQGGLDEQFF TGTGCCAGCAGTGAGCAGGGGGGGTTGGATGAGCAGTTCTTC
. . TRBJ2-3 TRBV3-1 CASSLGGSGGTQYF TGTGCCAGCAGCCTCGGTGGGTCCGGGGGAACGCAGTATTTT
. few TRBJ2-1 TRBV6-5 CASGLGGVNEQFF TGTGCCAGCGGACTGGGCGGGGTCAATGAGCAGTTCTTC
. . TRBJ1-4 TRBV2 CASSQGNNEKLFF TGTGCCAGCAGTCAGGGAAATAATGAAAAACTGTTTTTT
TRBD2 . TRBJ2-7 TRBV5-1 CASSFSGRVYEQYF TGCGCCAGCAGCTTTAGCGGGAGGGTCTACGAGCAGTACTTC
TRBD2 . TRBJ2-5 TRBV4-3 CASSQDQAGRMGETQYF TGCGCCAGCAGCCAAGATCAAGCGGGGCGGATGGGAGAGACCCAGTACTTC
TRBD2 few TRBJ2-3 TRBV20-1 CSAPLAGVRTDTQYF TGCAGTGCTCCTCTAGCGGGAGTACGGACAGATACGCAGTATTTT
. . TRBJ2-5 TRBV7-2 CASSLRSPGSTQYF TGTGCCAGCAGCTTAAGGAGCCCGGGGTCGACCCAGTACTTC
. . TRBJ2-3 TRBV21-1 CASSKVQGTDTQYF TGTGCCAGCAGCAAGGTCCAGGGGACAGATACGCAGTATTTT
TRBD2 . TRBJ2-1 TRBV29-1 CSVEMRGYNEQFF TGCAGCGTTGAAATGCGGGGGTACAATGAGCAGTTCTTC
. once TRBJ2-6 TRBV6-5 CASSFRPAGANVLTF TGTGCCAGCAGTTTTCGCCCAGCCGGGGCCAACGTCCTGACTTTC
. . TRBJ1-1 TRBV11-2 CASSLDMTGGVLWQAFF TGTGCCAGCAGCTTAGATATGACGGGCGGCGTTCTTTGGCAAGCTTTCTTT
TRBD2 once TRBJ2-1 TRBV6-6 CASGGTSGGARNEQFF TGTGCCAGCGGCGGGACTAGCGGGGGGGCTCGAAATGAGCAGTTCTTC
TRBD1 . TRBJ2-2 TRBV29-1 CSVDRGDTGELFF TGCAGCGTGGACAGGGGGGACACCGGGGAGCTGTTTTTT
. . TRBJ1-1 TRBV6-6 CASSRDNTEAFF TGTGCCAGCAGTCGTGACAACACTGAAGCTTTCTTT
. . TRBJ2-5 TRBV29-1 CSVHPRGEETQYF TGCAGCGTCCACCCTCGGGGAGAAGAGACCCAGTACTTC
. . TRBJ2-1 TRBV12-3/TRBV12-4 CASSPLDARSYDEQFF TGTGCCAGCAGTCCCCTGGATGCACGCTCCTACGATGAGCAGTTCTTC
. . TRBJ2-3 TRBV7-8 CASSLTRLGITDTQYF TGTGCCAGCAGCTTAACAAGACTAGGCATCACAGATACGCAGTATTTT
. few TRBJ1-2 TRBV29-1 CSVLGEGGYTF TGCAGCGTCCTTGGGGAGGGAGGCTACACCTTC
TRBD1 . TRBJ1-2 TRBV12-3/TRBV12-4 CASKGAPGTGGEANYGYTF TGTGCCAGCAAAGGGGCCCCCGGGACAGGTGGCGAAGCTAACTATGGCTACACCTTC
. . TRBJ2-1 TRBV5-1 CASRGSRSYNEQFF TGCGCCAGCAGGGGTTCACGCTCCTACAATGAGCAGTTCTTC
TRBD2 once TRBJ2-7 TRBV12-3/TRBV12-4 CASRRLTGGNEQYF TGTGCCAGCAGGAGACTAACGGGAGGGAACGAGCAGTACTTC
TRBD1 . TRBJ2-3 TRBV5-1 CASSFTGGADTQYF TGCGCCAGCAGCTTTACAGGGGGCGCAGATACGCAGTATTTT
TRBD1 . TRBJ1-5 TRBV12-3/TRBV12-4 CASSWGQGKMDQPQHF TGTGCCAGCAGTTGGGGACAGGGTAAGATGGATCAGCCCCAGCATTTT
TRBD1 . TRBJ2-6 TRBV15 CATSREFTGGGANVPTF TGTGCCACCAGCAGAGAATTCACAGGGGGTGGGGCCAACGTCCCGACTTTC
TRBD2 . TRBJ2-7 TRBV4-1 CASSQGLAGSYEQYF TGCGCCAGCAGCCAGGGACTAGCGGGGTCCTACGAGCAGTACTTC
. few TRBJ2-7 TRBV6-5 CASSYSRDSTYEQYF TGTGCCAGCAGTTACTCCCGGGACTCCACCTACGAGCAGTACTTC
. . TRBJ2-1 TRBV15 CATSRANLNNEQFF TGTGCCACCAGCAGAGCGAATCTTAACAATGAGCAGTTCTTC
TRBD2 . TRBJ2-1 TRBV29-1 CSVDGGEGTSGEQFF TGCAGCGTTGACGGAGGGGAGGGGACTAGCGGCGAGCAGTTCTTC
. few TRBJ2-1 TRBV12-3/TRBV12-4 CASSPEGQRTEQFF TGTGCCAGCAGTCCAGAGGGGCAGAGGACCGAGCAGTTCTTC
TRBD2 . TRBJ2-1 TRBV7-9 CASSLELAGVIGADYNEQFF TGTGCCAGCAGCTTGGAACTAGCGGGGGTGATTGGGGCTGATTACAATGAGCAGTTCTTC
. . TRBJ2-3 TRBV7-2 CASSPTGSSTDMQYF TGTGCCAGCAGTCCAACCGGCAGTTCCACAGATATGCAGTATTTT
. few TRBJ2-1 TRBV29-1 CSVGEGGGPQFF TGCAGCGTAGGCGAAGGAGGGGGCCCGCAGTTCTTC
TRBD2 . TRBJ2-7 TRBV4-2 CASSQDRDYRGEQYF TGTGCCAGCAGCCAGGACCGGGACTACCGGGGCGAGCAGTACTTC
TRBD2 . TRBJ2-1 TRBV29-1 CSVGRGGYNEQFF TGCAGCGTTGGGCGCGGGGGGTACAATGAGCAGTTCTTC
. . TRBJ1-1 TRBV12-3/TRBV12-4 CASTVAWGNTEAFF TGTGCCAGCACGGTCGCATGGGGGAACACTGAAGCTTTCTTT
. . TRBJ2-7 TRBV20-1 CSAPDGGGFEQYF TGCAGTGCCCCGGACGGTGGGGGTTTCGAGCAGTACTTC
. few TRBJ2-7 TRBV29-1 CSVPGASSYEQYF TGCAGCGTGCCTGGGGCGAGCTCCTACGAGCAGTACTTC
. . TRBJ1-2 TRBV12-3/TRBV12-4 CASSSQGIYGYTF TGTGCCAGCAGTTCACAAGGGATCTATGGCTACACCTTC
. . TRBJ2-1 TRBV4-3 CASSQDSTDEQFF TGCGCCAGCAGCCAAGATTCGACCGATGAGCAGTTCTTC
TRBD2 few TRBJ2-7 TRBV7-2 CASSSMRTSGSSYEQYF TGTGCCAGCAGCTCAATGCGGACTAGCGGGAGCTCCTACGAGCAGTACTTC
. few TRBJ2-7 TRBV4-2 CASSQDGLSYEQYF TGTGCCAGCAGCCAAGATGGGCTTTCCTACGAGCAGTACTTC
TRBD1 . TRBJ1-5 TRBV6-2/TRBV6-3 CASSPPLSTGVQPQHF TGTGCCAGCAGCCCCCCCCTCTCGACAGGGGTTCAGCCCCAGCATTTT
. . TRBJ1-6 TRBV7-9 CASEGVREASPLHF TGTGCCAGCGAGGGCGTAAGGGAGGCTTCACCCCTCCACTTT